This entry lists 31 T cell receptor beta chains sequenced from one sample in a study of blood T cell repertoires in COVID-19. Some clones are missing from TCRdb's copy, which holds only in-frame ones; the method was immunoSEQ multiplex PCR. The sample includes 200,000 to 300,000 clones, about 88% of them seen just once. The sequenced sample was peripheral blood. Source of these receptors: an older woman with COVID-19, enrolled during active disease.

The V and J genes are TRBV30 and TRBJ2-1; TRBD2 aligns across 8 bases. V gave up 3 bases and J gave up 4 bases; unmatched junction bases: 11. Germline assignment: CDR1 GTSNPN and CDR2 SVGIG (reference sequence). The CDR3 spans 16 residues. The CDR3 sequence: CAWRRFTSGPYNEQFF. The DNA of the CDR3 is TGTGCCTGGAGAAGATTTACTAGCGGACCTTACAATGAGCAGTTCTTC.

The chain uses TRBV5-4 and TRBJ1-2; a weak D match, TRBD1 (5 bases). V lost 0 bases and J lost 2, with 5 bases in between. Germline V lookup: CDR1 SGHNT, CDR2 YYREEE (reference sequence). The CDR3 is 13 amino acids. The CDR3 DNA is TGTGCCAGCAGCTTGGACAGGAACTATGGCTACACCTTC. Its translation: CASSLDRNYGYTF.

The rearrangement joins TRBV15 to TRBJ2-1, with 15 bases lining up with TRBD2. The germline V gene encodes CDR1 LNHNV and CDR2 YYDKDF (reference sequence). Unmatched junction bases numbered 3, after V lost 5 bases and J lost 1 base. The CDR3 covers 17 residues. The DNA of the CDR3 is TGTGCCACCAGCGGTGGGACTAGCGGGAGGTCCTACAATGAGCAGTTCTTC. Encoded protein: CATSGGTSGRSYNEQFF.

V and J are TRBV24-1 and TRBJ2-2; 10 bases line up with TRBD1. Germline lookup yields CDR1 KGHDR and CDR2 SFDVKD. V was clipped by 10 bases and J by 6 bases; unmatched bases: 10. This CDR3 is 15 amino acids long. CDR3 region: CATTPGQGIAGELFF. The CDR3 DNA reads TGTGCCACAACCCCGGGACAGGGGATCGCCGGGGAGCTGTTTTTT.

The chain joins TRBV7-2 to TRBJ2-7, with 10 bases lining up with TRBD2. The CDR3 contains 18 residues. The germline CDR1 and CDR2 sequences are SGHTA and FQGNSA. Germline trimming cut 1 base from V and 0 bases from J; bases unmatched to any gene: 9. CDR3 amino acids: CASSLVGKGLADSYEQYF. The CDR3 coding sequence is TGTGCCAGCAGCTTAGTTGGAAAAGGACTAGCGGACTCCTACGAGCAGTACTTC.

CDR3 sequence (DNA): TGTGCCAGCACCCCGCTAGTGGACAGGGGGGCCAATCAGCCCCAGCATTTT. This gives the protein CASTPLVDRGANQPQHF. This chain links TRBV28 with TRBJ1-5, with 10 positions matching TRBD1. The V gene's germline CDR1 is MDHEN and CDR2 SYDVKM. The CDR3 has 17 residues. Trimming took 7 bases from V and 3 from J; bases not matched to a gene: 12. Drawing the rest from reference TRBV28 and TRBJ1-5, the complete variable domain is DVKVTQSSRYLVKRTGEKVFLECVQDMDHENMFWYRQDPGLGLRLIYFSYDVKMKEKGDIPEGYSVSREKKERFSLILESASTNQTSMYLCASTPLVDRGANQPQHFGDGTRLSIL.

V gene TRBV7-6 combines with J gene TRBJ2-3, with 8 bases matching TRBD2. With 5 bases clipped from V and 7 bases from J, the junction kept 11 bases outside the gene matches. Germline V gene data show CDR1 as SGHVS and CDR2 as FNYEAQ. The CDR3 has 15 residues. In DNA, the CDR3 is TGTGCCAGCAGCCGGGGGAGCGGGAGTACGAATACGCAGTATTTT. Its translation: CASSRGSGSTNTQYF.

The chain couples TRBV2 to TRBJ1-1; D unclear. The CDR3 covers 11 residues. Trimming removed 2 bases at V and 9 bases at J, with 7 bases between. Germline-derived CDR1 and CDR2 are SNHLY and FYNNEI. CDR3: CASSEQTQAFF. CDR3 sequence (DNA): TGTGCCAGCAGTGAACAGACACAAGCTTTCTTT.

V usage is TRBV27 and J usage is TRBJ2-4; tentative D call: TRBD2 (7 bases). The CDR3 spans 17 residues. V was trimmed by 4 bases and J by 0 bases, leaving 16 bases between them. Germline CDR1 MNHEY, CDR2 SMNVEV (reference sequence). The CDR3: CASSSDSGTLAKNIQYF. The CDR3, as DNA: TGTGCCAGCAGTTCGGACAGCGGGACACTAGCCAAAAACATTCAGTACTTC.

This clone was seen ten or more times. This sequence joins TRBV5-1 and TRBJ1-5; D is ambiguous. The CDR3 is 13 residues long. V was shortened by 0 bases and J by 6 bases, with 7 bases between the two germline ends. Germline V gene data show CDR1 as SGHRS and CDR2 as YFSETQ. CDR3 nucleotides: TGCGCCAGCAGCTTGGCATCGGGTCAGCCCCAGCATTTT. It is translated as CASSLASGQPQHF. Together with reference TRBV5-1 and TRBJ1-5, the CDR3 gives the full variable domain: KAGVTQTPRYLIKTRGQQVTLSCSPISGHRSVSWYQQTPGQGLQFLFEYFSETQRNKGNFPGRFSGRQFSNSRSEMNVSTLELGDSALYLCASSLASGQPQHFGDGTRLSIL.

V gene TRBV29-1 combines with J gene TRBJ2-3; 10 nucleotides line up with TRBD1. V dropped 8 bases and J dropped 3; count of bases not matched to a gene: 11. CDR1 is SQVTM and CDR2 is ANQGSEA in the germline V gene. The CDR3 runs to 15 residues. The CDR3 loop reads CSSTDRGSATDTQYF. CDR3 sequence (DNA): TGCAGCTCAACGGACAGGGGGAGTGCGACAGATACGCAGTATTTT.

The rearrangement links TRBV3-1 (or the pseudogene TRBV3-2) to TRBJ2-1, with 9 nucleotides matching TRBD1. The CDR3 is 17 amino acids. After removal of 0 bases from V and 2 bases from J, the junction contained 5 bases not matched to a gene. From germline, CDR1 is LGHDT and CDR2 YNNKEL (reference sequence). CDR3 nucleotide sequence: TGTGCCAGCAGCCAAGATTTCAGGACAGGGGCCTACAATGAGCAGTTCTTC. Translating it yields CASSQDFRTGAYNEQFF.

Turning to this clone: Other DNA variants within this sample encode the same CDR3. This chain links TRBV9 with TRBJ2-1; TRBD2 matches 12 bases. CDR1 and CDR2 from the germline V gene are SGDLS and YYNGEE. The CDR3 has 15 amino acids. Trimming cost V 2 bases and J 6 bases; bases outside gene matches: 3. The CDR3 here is CASSVGLAGSNEQFF. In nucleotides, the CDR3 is TGTGCCAGCAGCGTCGGACTAGCGGGATCCAATGAGCAGTTCTTC.

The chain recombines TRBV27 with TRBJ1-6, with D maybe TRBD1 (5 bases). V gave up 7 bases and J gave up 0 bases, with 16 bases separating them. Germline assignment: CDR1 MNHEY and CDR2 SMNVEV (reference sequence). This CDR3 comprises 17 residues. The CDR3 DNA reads TGTGCCAGCACCAGAGACAGACGGAGCTCCTATAATTCACCCCTCCACTTT. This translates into CASTRDRRSSYNSPLHF.

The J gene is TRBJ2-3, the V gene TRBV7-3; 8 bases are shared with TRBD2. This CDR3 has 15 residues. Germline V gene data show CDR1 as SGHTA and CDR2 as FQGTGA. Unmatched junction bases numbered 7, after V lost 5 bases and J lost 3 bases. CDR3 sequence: CASSPNGGRTDTQYF. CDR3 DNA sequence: TGTGCCAGCAGCCCCAACGGCGGGAGGACAGATACGCAGTATTTT.

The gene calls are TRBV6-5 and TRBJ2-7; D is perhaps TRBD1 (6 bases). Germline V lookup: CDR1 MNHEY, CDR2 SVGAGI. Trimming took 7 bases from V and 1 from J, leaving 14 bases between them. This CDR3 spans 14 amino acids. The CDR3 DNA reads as TGTGCCAGCAATTCGGACAGAAGATCCTACGAGCAGTACTTC. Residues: CASNSDRRSYEQYF.

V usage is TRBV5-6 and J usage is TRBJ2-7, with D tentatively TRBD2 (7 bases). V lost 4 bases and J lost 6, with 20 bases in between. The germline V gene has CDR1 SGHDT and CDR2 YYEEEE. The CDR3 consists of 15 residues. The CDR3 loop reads CASSRFGGRKGEQYF. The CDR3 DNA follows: TGTGCCAGCAGCAGGTTCGGGGGGCGTAAAGGCGAGCAGTACTTC.

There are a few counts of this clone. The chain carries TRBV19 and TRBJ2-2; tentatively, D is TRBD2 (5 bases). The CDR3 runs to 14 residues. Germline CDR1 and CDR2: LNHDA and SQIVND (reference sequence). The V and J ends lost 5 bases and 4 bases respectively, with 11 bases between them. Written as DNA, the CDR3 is TGTGCCAGTAGTCCTGGACTTTTCACCGGGGAGCTGTTTTTT. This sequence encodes CASSPGLFTGELFF. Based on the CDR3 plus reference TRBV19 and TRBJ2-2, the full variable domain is DGGITQSPKYLFRKEGQNVTLSCEQNLNHDAMYWYRQDPGQGLRLIYYSQIVNDFQKGDIAEGYSVSREKKESFPLTVTSAQKNPTAFYLCASSPGLFTGELFFGEGSRLTVL.

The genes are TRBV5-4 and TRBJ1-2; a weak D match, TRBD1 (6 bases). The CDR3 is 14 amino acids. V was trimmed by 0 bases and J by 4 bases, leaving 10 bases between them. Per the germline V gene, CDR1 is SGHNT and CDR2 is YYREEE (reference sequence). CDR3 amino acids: CASSLDRAGYGYTF. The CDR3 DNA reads TGTGCCAGCAGCTTGGACAGGGCCGGCTATGGCTACACCTTC.

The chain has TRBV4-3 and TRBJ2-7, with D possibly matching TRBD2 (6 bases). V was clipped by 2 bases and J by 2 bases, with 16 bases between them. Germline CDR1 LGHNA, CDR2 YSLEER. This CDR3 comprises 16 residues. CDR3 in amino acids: CASSQSFRDLTYEQYF. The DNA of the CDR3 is TGCGCCAGCAGCCAATCATTTCGGGACTTGACCTACGAGCAGTACTTC.

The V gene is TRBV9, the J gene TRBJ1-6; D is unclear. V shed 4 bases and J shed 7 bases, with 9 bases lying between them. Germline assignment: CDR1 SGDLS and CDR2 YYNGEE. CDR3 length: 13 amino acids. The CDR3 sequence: CASSREENSPLHF. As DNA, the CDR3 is TGTGCCAGCAGCAGAGAAGAGAATTCACCCCTCCACTTT.

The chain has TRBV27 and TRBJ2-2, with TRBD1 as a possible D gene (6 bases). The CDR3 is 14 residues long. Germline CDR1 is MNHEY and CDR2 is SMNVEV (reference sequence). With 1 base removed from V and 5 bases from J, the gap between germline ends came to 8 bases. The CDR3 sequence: CASSLFRGTGELFF. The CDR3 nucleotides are TGTGCCAGCAGTTTATTCAGGGGAACCGGGGAGCTGTTTTTT.

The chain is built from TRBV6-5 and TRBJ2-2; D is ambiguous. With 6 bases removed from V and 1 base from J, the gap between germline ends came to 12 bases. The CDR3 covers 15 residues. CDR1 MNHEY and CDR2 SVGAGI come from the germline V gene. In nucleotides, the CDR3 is TGTGCCAGCAGGAACCGACGGGTGAACACCGGGGAGCTGTTTTTT. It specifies CASRNRRVNTGELFF.

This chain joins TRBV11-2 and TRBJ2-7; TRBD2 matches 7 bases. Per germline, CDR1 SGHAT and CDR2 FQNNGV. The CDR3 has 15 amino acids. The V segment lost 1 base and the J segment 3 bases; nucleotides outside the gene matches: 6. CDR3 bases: TGTGCCAGCAGCTTAGGGGCGGGAGTGCACTACGAGCAGTACTTC. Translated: CASSLGAGVHYEQYF.

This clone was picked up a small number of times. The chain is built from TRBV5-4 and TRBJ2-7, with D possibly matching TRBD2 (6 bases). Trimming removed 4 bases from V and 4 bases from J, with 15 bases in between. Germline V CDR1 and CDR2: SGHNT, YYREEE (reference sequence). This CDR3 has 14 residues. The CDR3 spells CASSPPGLYYEQYF. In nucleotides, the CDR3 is TGTGCCAGCAGCCCGCCGGGACTCTATTACGAGCAGTACTTC.

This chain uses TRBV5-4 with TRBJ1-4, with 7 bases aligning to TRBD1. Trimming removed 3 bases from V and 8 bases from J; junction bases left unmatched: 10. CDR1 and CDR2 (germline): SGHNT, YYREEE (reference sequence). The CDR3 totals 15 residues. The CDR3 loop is CASSSQGRGEEKLFF. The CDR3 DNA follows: TGTGCCAGCAGCTCACAGGGGAGAGGGGAAGAAAAACTGTTTTTT.

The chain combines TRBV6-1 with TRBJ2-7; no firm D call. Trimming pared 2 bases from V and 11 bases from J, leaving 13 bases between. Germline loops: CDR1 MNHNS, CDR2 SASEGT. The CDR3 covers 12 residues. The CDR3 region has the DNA TGTGCCAGCAGTGAAACCCGCAAAAGCAAGTACTTC. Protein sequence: CASSETRKSKYF.

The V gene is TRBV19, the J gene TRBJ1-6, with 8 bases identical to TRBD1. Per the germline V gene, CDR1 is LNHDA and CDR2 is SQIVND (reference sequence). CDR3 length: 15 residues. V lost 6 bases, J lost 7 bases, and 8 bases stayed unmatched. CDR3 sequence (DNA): TGTGCCAGTAGCTACTACACAGGGGGGAATTCACCCCTCCACTTT. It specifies CASSYYTGGNSPLHF.

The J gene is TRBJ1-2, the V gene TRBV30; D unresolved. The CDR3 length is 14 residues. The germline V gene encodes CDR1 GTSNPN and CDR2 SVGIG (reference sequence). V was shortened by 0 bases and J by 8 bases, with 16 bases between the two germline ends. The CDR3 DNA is TGTGCCTGGAGTGTTTGGTCGGAGGTAGCAGGCTACACCTTC. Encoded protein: CAWSVWSEVAGYTF.

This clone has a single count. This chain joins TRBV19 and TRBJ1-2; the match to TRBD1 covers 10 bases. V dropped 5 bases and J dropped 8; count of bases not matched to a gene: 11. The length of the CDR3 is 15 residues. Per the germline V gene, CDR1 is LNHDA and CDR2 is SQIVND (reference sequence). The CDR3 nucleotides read TGTGCCAGTAGTTTCTTCCGGGACAGGGGCGGCGGCTACACCTTC. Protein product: CASSFFRDRGGGYTF.

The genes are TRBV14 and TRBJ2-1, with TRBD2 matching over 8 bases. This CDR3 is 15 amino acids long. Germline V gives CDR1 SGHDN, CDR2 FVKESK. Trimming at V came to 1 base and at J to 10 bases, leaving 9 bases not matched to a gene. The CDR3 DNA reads TGTGCCAGCAGCCAAGGGGTAGCGGGAAGGCTGGAGCAGTTCTTC. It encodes CASSQGVAGRLEQFF.